A selection of T cell receptor beta chains follows, all from one sample in a study of blood T cells in healthy people across ages. TCRdb analysed the 5' RACE reads with MiXCR anew, one entry per CDR3 protein. The sample lists 550,000 to 650,000 distinct CDR3 sequences; less than 35% were seen once. Sequenced material: blood. All receptors come from a woman older than 75 in good health. Both conserved end residues are part of each CDR3. A D gene is named only where the DNA matches it firmly. Rows give clone size only sometimes, using once, few, many, or a class for an expanded clone.

CDR3 protein: CAIRRGVNSPLHF; CDR3 DNA: TGTGCCATCAGGCGGGGGGTAAATTCACCCCTCCACTTT; J gene: TRBJ1-6; D gene: .; clone size: .; V gene: TRBV10-3
CDR3 protein: CASSYSQRSSYEQYF; CDR3 DNA: TGTGCCAGCAGTTACTCTCAGAGAAGCTCCTACGAGCAGTACTTC; J gene: TRBJ2-7; D gene: .; clone size: many; V gene: TRBV6-6
CDR3 protein: CAWSLDRTFAPQHF; CDR3 DNA: TGTGCCTGGAGTCTAGACAGAACCTTCGCGCCCCAGCATTTT; J gene: TRBJ1-5; D gene: .; clone size: .; V gene: TRBV30
CDR3 protein: CSARELRDTQYF; CDR3 DNA: TGCAGTGCTAGAGAACTCCGGGATACGCAGTATTTT; J gene: TRBJ2-3; D gene: .; clone size: many; V gene: TRBV20-1
CDR3 protein: CSANGLAGTYNEQFF; CDR3 DNA: TGCAGTGCAAATGGACTAGCGGGGACCTACAATGAGCAGTTCTTC; J gene: TRBJ2-1; D gene: TRBD2; clone size: many; V gene: TRBV20-1
CDR3 protein: CASSDSQGKSYEQYF; CDR3 DNA: TGTGCCAGCAGTGATAGTCAGGGAAAGTCCTACGAGCAGTACTTC; J gene: TRBJ2-7; D gene: .; clone size: many; V gene: TRBV6-1
CDR3 protein: CASSDGSLGLGEKLFF; CDR3 DNA: TGTGCCAGCAGTGATGGCTCTCTGGGCCTGGGTGAAAAACTGTTTTTT; J gene: TRBJ1-4; D gene: .; clone size: few; V gene: TRBV25-1
CDR3 protein: CASSQEAGGDTEAFF; CDR3 DNA: TGTGCCAGCAGCCAAGAAGCAGGAGGGGACACTGAAGCTTTCTTT; J gene: TRBJ1-1; D gene: .; clone size: many; V gene: TRBV4-2
CDR3 protein: CASSRIRTGEAFF; CDR3 DNA: TGCGCCAGCAGCCGGATCCGGACGGGTGAAGCTTTCTTT; J gene: TRBJ1-1; D gene: .; clone size: .; V gene: TRBV4-3
CDR3 protein: CASTRTGMYNSPLHF; CDR3 DNA: TGTGCCAGTACAAGGACAGGGATGTATAATTCACCCCTCCACTTT; J gene: TRBJ1-6; D gene: TRBD1; clone size: .; V gene: TRBV6-2/TRBV6-3
CDR3 protein: CASSPDGQGVYEQYF; CDR3 DNA: TGCGCCAGCAGCCCGGACGGACAGGGGGTGTACGAGCAGTACTTC; J gene: TRBJ2-7; D gene: TRBD1; clone size: many; V gene: TRBV5-1
CDR3 protein: CASSLWDRGRGNEKLFF; CDR3 DNA: TGTGCCAGCAGCTTGTGGGACAGGGGGCGCGGGAATGAAAAACTGTTTTTT; J gene: TRBJ1-4; D gene: TRBD1; clone size: many; V gene: TRBV5-5
CDR3 protein: CASSRGRDRNQPQHF; CDR3 DNA: TGTGCCAGCAGCCGAGGACGGGACAGAAATCAGCCCCAGCATTTT; J gene: TRBJ1-5; D gene: TRBD1; clone size: many; V gene: TRBV3-1
CDR3 protein: CASSPRDRPNQPQHF; CDR3 DNA: TGTGCCAGCAGCCCCAGGGACAGACCAAATCAGCCCCAGCATTTT; J gene: TRBJ1-5; D gene: TRBD1; clone size: .; V gene: TRBV6-2/TRBV6-3
CDR3 protein: CSARPQEGYEQYF; CDR3 DNA: TGCAGTGCTAGACCCCAGGAGGGCTACGAGCAGTACTTC; J gene: TRBJ2-7; D gene: .; clone size: .; V gene: TRBV20-1
CDR3 protein: CAISGGANNEQFF; CDR3 DNA: TGTGCCATCAGTGGAGGGGCCAACAATGAGCAGTTCTTC; J gene: TRBJ2-1; D gene: .; clone size: .; V gene: TRBV10-3
CDR3 protein: CSVEQGNYEQYF; CDR3 DNA: TGCAGCGTTGAACAGGGAAATTACGAGCAGTACTTC; J gene: TRBJ2-7; D gene: .; clone size: once; V gene: TRBV29-1
CDR3 protein: CASSQADQLYTEAFF; CDR3 DNA: TGTGCCAGCAGCCAAGCGGACCAACTATACACTGAAGCTTTCTTT; J gene: TRBJ1-1; D gene: .; clone size: few; V gene: TRBV4-2
CDR3 protein: CASSESRTLEAFF; CDR3 DNA: TGTGCCAGCAGTGAAAGCAGGACACTTGAAGCTTTCTTT; J gene: TRBJ1-1; D gene: .; clone size: few; V gene: TRBV6-1
CDR3 protein: CASSWGTGMSTDTQYF; CDR3 DNA: TGTGCCAGCAGTTGGGGGACAGGAATGAGCACAGATACGCAGTATTTT; J gene: TRBJ2-3; D gene: TRBD1; clone size: .; V gene: TRBV12-3/TRBV12-4
CDR3 protein: CASSASHWETQYF; CDR3 DNA: TGTGCCAGCAGTGCATCCCATTGGGAGACCCAGTACTTC; J gene: TRBJ2-5; D gene: .; clone size: many; V gene: TRBV27
CDR3 protein: CASRPLGVGNTIYF; CDR3 DNA: TGTGCCAGCAGACCCCTGGGGGTTGGGAACACCATATATTTT; J gene: TRBJ1-3; D gene: .; clone size: few; V gene: TRBV6-5
CDR3 protein: CASSPSRAGREKLFF; CDR3 DNA: TGTGCCAGCAGTCCTTCAAGGGCTGGGAGGGAAAAACTGTTTTTT; J gene: TRBJ1-4; D gene: .; clone size: few; V gene: TRBV7-6
CDR3 protein: CASSEKRGSSKQFF; CDR3 DNA: TGTGCCAGCAGTGAGAAGAGGGGTAGTAGTAAGCAGTTCTTC; J gene: TRBJ2-1; D gene: .; clone size: many; V gene: TRBV2
CDR3 protein: CARNGVSYNEQFF; CDR3 DNA: TGTGCCCGAAACGGGGTCTCCTACAATGAGCAGTTCTTC; J gene: TRBJ2-1; D gene: .; clone size: many; V gene: TRBV10-3
CDR3 protein: CASSPMAGLNTGAFF; CDR3 DNA: TGTGCCAGCAGCCCTATGGCAGGGTTGAACACTGGAGCTTTCTTT; J gene: TRBJ1-1; D gene: .; clone size: .; V gene: TRBV7-7
CDR3 protein: CAWVGTPGGYTF; CDR3 DNA: TGTGCCTGGGTCGGGACACCGGGAGGCTACACCTTC; J gene: TRBJ1-2; D gene: .; clone size: few; V gene: TRBV30
CDR3 protein: CASSSTANYGYTF; CDR3 DNA: TGTGCCAGCAGCTCGACAGCTAACTATGGCTACACCTTC; J gene: TRBJ1-2; D gene: .; clone size: many; V gene: TRBV7-2
CDR3 protein: CSVGPGTGYTGELFF; CDR3 DNA: TGCAGCGTTGGGCCGGGAACAGGGTACACCGGGGAGCTGTTTTTT; J gene: TRBJ2-2; D gene: .; clone size: many; V gene: TRBV29-1
CDR3 protein: CSATGEQETQYF; CDR3 DNA: TGCAGTGCCACTGGGGAGCAAGAGACCCAGTACTTC; J gene: TRBJ2-5; D gene: .; clone size: many; V gene: TRBV20-1
CDR3 protein: CASSLEVVNTGELFF; CDR3 DNA: TGTGCCAGCAGCTTAGAGGTGGTGAACACCGGGGAGCTGTTTTTT; J gene: TRBJ2-2; D gene: .; clone size: few; V gene: TRBV13
CDR3 protein: CATSDSGLAGGSSRNEQFF; CDR3 DNA: TGTGCCACCAGTGATTCGGGACTAGCGGGGGGCTCCTCTAGGAATGAGCAGTTCTTC; J gene: TRBJ2-1; D gene: TRBD2; clone size: .; V gene: TRBV24-1
CDR3 protein: CASSLEAGGNQPQHF; CDR3 DNA: TGCGCCAGCAGCTTGGAGGCAGGAGGGAATCAGCCCCAGCATTTT; J gene: TRBJ1-5; D gene: .; clone size: .; V gene: TRBV5-1
CDR3 protein: CASSPVGGATEAFF; CDR3 DNA: TGTGCCAGCAGCCCCGTGGGGGGGGCAACTGAAGCTTTCTTT; J gene: TRBJ1-1; D gene: .; clone size: few; V gene: TRBV7-2
CDR3 protein: CASSFLRENEQFF; CDR3 DNA: TGTGCCAGCAGTTTTTTGAGAGAGAATGAGCAGTTCTTC; J gene: TRBJ2-1; D gene: .; clone size: many; V gene: TRBV27
CDR3 protein: CASSSGTAYNSPLHF; CDR3 DNA: TGTGCCAGCAGCTCCGGGACAGCATATAATTCACCCCTCCACTTT; J gene: TRBJ1-6; D gene: TRBD1; clone size: many; V gene: TRBV7-9
CDR3 protein: CSADDDSYEQYF; CDR3 DNA: TGCAGTGCGGATGATGACAGCTACGAGCAGTACTTC; J gene: TRBJ2-7; D gene: .; clone size: .; V gene: TRBV20-1
CDR3 protein: CAWSVSRGIGANVRTF; CDR3 DNA: TGTGCCTGGAGTGTCTCGAGGGGAATTGGGGCCAACGTCCGGACTTTC; J gene: TRBJ2-6; D gene: .; clone size: once; V gene: TRBV30
CDR3 protein: CASSVATRGGRGETQYF; CDR3 DNA: TGTGCCAGCAGCGTAGCTACAAGGGGGGGCCGGGGGGAGACCCAGTACTTC; J gene: TRBJ2-5; D gene: .; clone size: many; V gene: TRBV9